These 8 T cell receptor beta chains share one sample of origin, sequenced in a study of cytomegalovirus exposure and HLA in healthy donors. With 60 Vbeta and 13 Jbeta primers, the PCR was carried out. Generated by immunoSEQ multiplex PCR, the TCRdb table keeps only in-frame clones and is missing some. The sample yields some 160,000 clones, 81% seen once. The sequenced sample was PBMCs. The receptors come from a man in his fifties or sixties in good health and CMV-seropositive.

The rearrangement uses TRBV5-1 and TRBJ2-5, with a tentative D call TRBD1 (6 bases). CDR1 and CDR2 (germline): SGHRS, YFSETQ. V shed 0 bases and J shed 4 bases, with 13 bases lying between them. The CDR3 contains 15 residues. CDR3 nucleotides: TGCGCCAGCAGCTTGGCGGCCAGGGGAAGAGAGACCCAGTACTTC. Translating gives CASSLAARGRETQYF.

The chain carries TRBV7-6 and TRBJ2-3, with D unresolved. The CDR3 runs 14 residues. Trimming took off 0 bases at V and 1 base at J, with 5 bases between the two ends. From germline, CDR1 is SGHVS and CDR2 FNYEAQ. This CDR3 reads CASSLAPGTDTQYF. The DNA for the CDR3 is TGTGCCAGCAGCTTAGCGCCGGGCACAGATACGCAGTATTTT.

This rearrangement joins TRBV19 to TRBJ2-5; 12 nucleotides align to TRBD1. CDR3 length: 16 residues. The V and J ends lost 4 bases and 5 bases, in that order; junction bases with no gene match: 8. In germline, CDR1 is LNHDA, CDR2 SQIVND (reference sequence). Here the CDR3 reads CASSSPRDRGQETQYF. CDR3 nucleotide sequence: TGTGCCAGTAGTAGCCCCCGGGACAGGGGGCAGGAGACCCAGTACTTC.

CDR3: CASSVGGIPADTQYF. CDR3 coding DNA: TGTGCCAGCAGCGTAGGGGGCATCCCCGCAGATACGCAGTATTTT. This sequence joins TRBV9 and TRBJ2-3; weak D call: TRBD1 (5 bases). The V end lost 0 bases, the J end lost 4 bases, and 12 bases lay between the germline ends. CDR3 size: 15 residues. CDR1 and CDR2 (germline): SGDLS, YYNGEE.

The gene calls are TRBV15 and TRBJ1-4, with 9 nucleotides matching TRBD1. Germline CDR1 is LNHNV and CDR2 is YYDKDF (reference sequence). V was clipped by 3 bases and J by 12 bases; unmatched bases: 8. The CDR3 is 14 residues long. Here the CDR3 reads CATSRSRDRVELFF. Written as DNA, the CDR3 is TGTGCCACCAGCAGGTCCCGGGACAGGGTAGAACTGTTTTTT. The entire variable domain, with the rest obtained from reference TRBV15 and TRBJ1-4, is as follows: DAMVIQNPRYQVTQFGKPVTLSCSQTLNHNVMYWYQQKSSQAPKLLFHYYDKDFNNEADTPDNFQSRRPNTSFCFLDIRSPGLGDTAMYLCATSRSRDRVELFFGSGTQLSVL.

V is TRBV5-1 and J is TRBJ2-1, with 7 bases matching TRBD1. This CDR3 has 14 amino acids. After removal of 7 bases from V and 0 bases from J, the junction contained 4 bases not matched to a gene. Germline V gives CDR1 SGHRS, CDR2 YFSETQ. The CDR3: CASGRDSSYNEQFF. For the CDR3, the DNA is TGCGCCAGCGGCCGGGACAGCTCCTACAATGAGCAGTTCTTC.

The chain employs TRBV6-6 and TRBJ2-7; TRBD2 aligns across 13 bases. CDR3 length: 15 residues. V lost 5 bases and J lost 5; bases outside the gene matches: 6. Germline CDR1 reads MNHNY; CDR2 reads SVGAGI (reference sequence). CDR3: CASSRNGLAGDEQYF. The CDR3 nucleotides read TGTGCCAGCAGTCGTAATGGACTAGCGGGAGACGAGCAGTACTTC.

This clone was counted ten times or more. V and J are TRBV18 and TRBJ1-1; no definite D call. The V and J ends lost 2 bases and 8 bases respectively, with 6 bases between them. CDR1 KGHSH and CDR2 LQKENI come from the germline V gene. CDR3 length: 11 amino acids. The CDR3 protein is CASSPGAEAFF. The CDR3, as DNA: TGTGCCAGCTCACCAGGAGCCGAAGCTTTCTTT.